This T cell receptor beta chain was recovered during a study of identical twins. This clonotype was detected a few times. The target antigen is unknown. The CDR3 sequence is 13 residues long. Germline CDR1 ENHRY, CDR2 SYGVKD. V lost 5 bases to trimming and J lost 1 base, with 8 bases between them. Addition of a universal primer site occurred through template switching, and cDNA carried unique molecular identifiers. TCRdb ran MiXCR on the 5' RACE reads and lists one entry per CDR3 protein. The data hold 1,800,000 or so distinct CDR3 sequences, with about 32% observed a single time. General study findings and limits: Cross-sectional statistical analysis, not tracking of the same donors, underpinned the conclusions. Cord blood beta clonotypes that were abundant carried fewer insertions, and memory repertoires showed no such trend.

The sample consisted of cord blood. This clonotype was obtained from a newborn girl in good health. This chain connects TRBV10-3 to TRBJ1-1; D is uncertain. This CDR3 is CAISINGNTEAFF. The CDR3, as DNA: TGTGCCATCAGTATTAACGGGAACACTGAAGCTTTCTTT.